The 14 T cell receptor beta chains below all came from one sample that was sequenced in a study of response to subunit inactivated influenza vaccine (dated by TCRdb to 2016 to 2019). The library was made by RT-PCR. The sequencer was an Illumina HiSeq 2500. Using fastp at Q25 and MiXCR, TCRdb reprocessed the public reads and kept productive beta chains. Merged by CDR3 protein, the rows form single entries marked with the most common genes and DNA. This sample holds roughly 500,000 distinct CDR3 sequences; under 30% were observed only once. The ten top clones hold around 2.8% of the sample. This sample also appeared in a second study, on T cells expressing NK-cell markers. From that second study: TCR beta cDNA libraries were made by 5'RACE template switching that added a universal primer site and unique molecular identifiers.

The material was CD4+ T cells sorted from PBMCs, obtained 11 to 12 days after vaccination. Source of these receptors: a man aged 50 to 59 who received an inactivated influenza vaccine. Donor details come from another sample of the same person, matched by shared clones.

CDR3 nucleotide sequence: TGTGCCAGCAGCTTTCGCCACAGGGGATACGAGCAGTACTTC. It codes for CASSFRHRGYEQYF. The chain couples TRBV5-6 to TRBJ2-7, with 7 bases fitting TRBD1. The V segment lost 2 bases and the J segment 4 bases; nucleotides outside the gene matches: 6. The germline gives CDR1 SGHDT, CDR2 YYEEEE. The CDR3 extends over 14 amino acids.

V and J are TRBV28 and TRBJ1-5; D unclear. Germline V gene sequence: CDR1 MDHEN, CDR2 SYDVKM. V lost 4 bases and J 9 bases, leaving 7 bases between the germline ends. The CDR3 spans 11 residues. This CDR3 is CASSSGLPQHF. For the CDR3, the DNA is TGTGCCAGCAGTTCCGGCTTGCCCCAGCATTTT.

This clonotype was counted only a few times. The chain combines TRBV28 with TRBJ2-4; perhaps TRBD1 as D (6 bases). Trimming shortened V by 7 bases and J by 5 bases, and 12 bases separated the two germline ends. CDR3 size: 13 residues. Germline loops: CDR1 MDHEN, CDR2 SYDVKM. The CDR3 loop is CASNKDSENIQYF. Written as DNA, the CDR3 is TGTGCCAGCAACAAGGACAGCGAAAACATTCAGTACTTC.

This clonotype came up many times. The rearrangement links TRBV5-5 to TRBJ2-3, with a possible D match to TRBD2 (6 bases). CDR1 and CDR2 from the germline V gene are SGHKS and YYEKEE (reference sequence). The CDR3 has 14 amino acids. Trimming took off 0 bases at V and 6 bases at J, with 11 bases between the two ends. Here the CDR3 DNA reads TGTGCCAGCAGCTTGGGGGCAGGGAGGGATACGCAGTATTTT. Amino acids: CASSLGAGRDTQYF.

This clonotype was counted only a few times. The rearrangement uses TRBV29-1 and TRBJ1-1; D may be TRBD1 (6 bases). This CDR3 has 14 residues. Germline V gene data show CDR1 as SQVTM and CDR2 as ANQGSEA. V was pared by 3 bases and J by 0 bases, with 11 bases between. The CDR3 reads CSVDIQGMNTEAFF. The CDR3 DNA follows: TGCAGCGTTGATATACAGGGTATGAACACTGAAGCTTTCTTT.

This clonotype came up a few times. The chain recombines TRBV10-3 with TRBJ1-5; D is possibly TRBD1 (6 bases). The CDR3 runs 14 residues. V lost 10 bases and J lost 0, with 13 bases in between. Looked up from germline, CDR1 is ENHRY and CDR2 is SYGVKD. CDR3 protein: CATGGHGSNQPQHF. CDR3 DNA sequence: TGTGCCACCGGGGGCCACGGTAGCAATCAGCCCCAGCATTTT.

The gene calls are TRBV7-2 and TRBJ1-1; D unresolved. CDR1 is SGHTA, CDR2 FQGNSA, per germline. Trimming removed 8 bases from V and 1 base from J, with 11 bases in between. CDR3 length equals 13 residues. CDR3 DNA sequence: TGTGCCAGCGAAACCTTGGGGAACACTGAAGCTTTCTTT. Translated: CASETLGNTEAFF.

The chain recombines TRBV19 with TRBJ1-1; D gene uncertain. This CDR3 has 14 amino acids. Trimming took off 8 bases at V and 1 base at J, with 14 bases between the two ends. The V gene's germline CDR1 is LNHDA and CDR2 SQIVND (reference sequence). The CDR3 loop reads CASRRVAANTEAFF. CDR3 nucleotide sequence: TGTGCCAGTCGTAGAGTTGCGGCGAACACTGAAGCTTTCTTT. Looking up the rest from reference TRBV19 and TRBJ1-1 gives the full variable domain: DGGITQSPKYLFRKEGQNVTLSCEQNLNHDAMYWYRQDPGQGLRLIYYSQIVNDFQKGDIAEGYSVSREKKESFPLTVTSAQKNPTAFYLCASRRVAANTEAFFGQGTRLTVV.

The V call is TRBV30, the J call TRBJ2-3, with TRBD1 matching 12 bases. With 2 bases clipped from V and 4 bases from J, the junction kept 1 base outside the gene matches. There are 14 residues in the CDR3. Germline V gene sequence: CDR1 GTSNPN, CDR2 SVGIG (reference sequence). The CDR3 spells CAWSRDRGPDTQYF. The CDR3 DNA reads as TGTGCCTGGAGTAGGGACAGGGGGCCAGATACGCAGTATTTT.

This clonotype was detected a few times. The V gene is TRBV7-2, the J gene TRBJ2-5, with D tentatively TRBD1 or TRBD2 (5 bases each). Germline V gene data show CDR1 as SGHTA and CDR2 as FQGNSA. V was cut by 0 bases and J by 7 bases, with 15 bases left in between. This CDR3 spans 15 amino acids. CDR3 amino acids: CASSLASPGTGTQYF. As DNA, the CDR3 is TGTGCCAGCAGCTTAGCCTCGCCGGGGACGGGGACCCAGTACTTC.

There are a few counts of this clonotype. Here the CDR3 DNA reads TGTGCCAGCAGCTTTCCCAATGAGCAGTTCTTC. This sequence encodes CASSFPNEQFF. The rearrangement joins TRBV7-9 to TRBJ2-1; D remains unclear. This CDR3 contains 11 residues. Germline-derived CDR1 and CDR2 are SEHNR and FQNEAQ (reference sequence). The V gene lost 3 bases and the J gene lost 6 bases, with 3 bases spanning the gap.

This rearrangement joins TRBV6-1 to TRBJ2-3, with D perhaps TRBD2 (5 bases). This CDR3 is built from 15 residues. Germline V gene data show CDR1 as MNHNS and CDR2 as SASEGT. Trimming took off 6 bases at V and 5 bases at J, with 18 bases between the two ends. The CDR3 DNA sequence: TGTGCCAGCAGACCCATAGGATCGGGATTAGATACGCAGTATTTT. Translating it yields CASRPIGSGLDTQYF.

This clonotype was observed a few times. The chain employs TRBV20-1 and TRBJ2-5; a weak D match, TRBD2 (5 bases). The CDR3 extends over 14 amino acids. Between the trimmed V and J ends, which lost 5 bases and 4 bases, there was a span of 17 bases. Germline assignment: CDR1 DFQATT and CDR2 SNEGSKA (reference sequence). Here the CDR3 reads CSAYGGLAGETQYF. CDR3 nucleotides: TGCAGTGCTTACGGAGGCCTAGCAGGAGAGACCCAGTACTTC.

The CDR3 bases are TGCAGTGCTGGAAGCGGAGCCCCCCCCTACGAGCAGTACTTC. Its protein product is CSAGSGAPPYEQYF. The genes are TRBV20-1 and TRBJ2-7; a weak D match, TRBD2 (5 bases). Germline V gene lookup returns CDR1 DFQATT and CDR2 SNEGSKA (reference sequence). Trimming removed 5 bases from V and 2 bases from J, with 16 bases in between. This CDR3 has 14 residues.